The T cell receptor beta chain described here comes from a study of T cell changes during pregnancy in multiple sclerosis. The V and J ends lost 8 bases and 3 bases respectively, with 11 bases between them. Germline V gives CDR1 SNHLY, CDR2 FYNNEI. The CDR3 is 12 amino acids. The table came from immunoSEQ multiplex PCR; TCRdb's copy has only in-frame clones and leaves some out. The table records approximately 49,000 clones, just over 85% of them present only once. The V call is TRBV2, the J call TRBJ2-7; maybe TRBD1 (5 bases). The material sequenced was CD4+ T cells from peripheral blood mononuclear cells, taken in the second trimester of pregnancy. This TCR was recovered from a female donor with multiple sclerosis, enrolled in a pregnancy study. CDR3 sequence (DNA): TGTGCCAGCTGGGGCAGCCACTACGAGCAGTACTTC. Amino acid sequence: CASWGSHYEQYF.